This T cell receptor (beta chain) was sequenced in a study of beta chain features in type 1 diabetes. About the study: Fewer than 110 million sorted cells were examined across all samples.

Notes on the study in general: The influence of HLA type on TCRB rearrangement stayed undetermined. The naive, central memory and Treg TCRB repertoires showed an apparent similarity that was greater among patients than among healthy donors. Type 1 diabetes patients had TCRB CDR3s that were shorter (moderately but significantly so) in all four CD4+ subsets. Fewer junction insertions and more nucleotide deletions appeared in type 1 diabetes patients.

Expressed TCRB transcripts got sequenced, as all isolated RNA was reverse transcribed. TCRdb's table, derived via immunoSEQ multiplex PCR, lists solely in-frame clones and lacks some. The sample yields 140,000 to 150,000 clones, about an eighth seen once. This CDR3 is 13 amino acids long. Germline CDR1 is MDHEN and CDR2 is SYDVKM. Trimming left V 6 bases short and J 1 base short, with 6 bases between. This clone was found a few times. No antigen is known for it. The sequence was obtained from a young man with type 1 diabetes. The sample taken for sequencing was central memory CD4+ T cells from blood. This rearrangement joins TRBV28 to TRBJ2-2; unclear D gene. This CDR3 reads CASRPGNTGELFF. DNA for the CDR3: TGTGCCAGCAGACCAGGGAACACCGGGGAGCTGTTTTTT.